This passage covers 24 T cell receptor beta chains from one sample sequenced in a study of T cell responses to AZD1222 COVID-19 vaccine. Profiling relied on immunoSEQ multiplex PCR, and the TCRdb table lists in-frame clones only, not all of them. The sample gives about 140,000 clones, roughly 91% of which show up once; 3.1% is in the top ten. The sample in question was peripheral blood, obtained 28 days after the second AZD1222 dose. These receptors all stem from an adult who received the AZD1222 COVID-19 vaccine.

This sequence joins TRBV4-1 and TRBJ1-6; possibly TRBD1 for D (5 bases). The ends were cut back, 3 bases at V and 9 bases at J, with 6 bases in the middle. Germline CDR1 reads MGHRA; CDR2 reads YSYEKL. The CDR3 extends over 12 amino acids. This CDR3 reads CASSQGTSPLHF. CDR3 nucleotide sequence: TGCGCCAGCAGCCAGGGGACTTCACCCCTCCACTTT.

V usage is TRBV2 and J usage is TRBJ2-3; 9 positions agree with TRBD2. Losses at the gene ends were 1 base for V and 6 bases for J; bases not matched to a gene: 8. Germline-derived CDR1 and CDR2 are SNHLY and FYNNEI. The CDR3 contains 16 residues. The CDR3 region is CASSEEREAPRDTQYF. CDR3 nucleotide sequence: TGTGCCAGCAGTGAAGAGCGGGAGGCCCCCAGGGATACGCAGTATTTT.

The rearrangement joins TRBV2 to TRBJ2-3; weak D call: TRBD1 (5 bases). Between the trimmed V and J ends, which lost 3 bases and 2 bases, there was a span of 18 bases. Germline V gene lookup returns CDR1 SNHLY and CDR2 FYNNEI. The CDR3 totals 17 residues. Here the CDR3 reads CASSDVGWWGSTDTQYF. The CDR3 DNA is TGTGCCAGCAGTGATGTGGGTTGGTGGGGCTCCACAGATACGCAGTATTTT.

The gene calls are TRBV18 and TRBJ1-1; no clear D. This CDR3 spans 15 amino acids. In germline, CDR1 is KGHSH, CDR2 LQKENI. V shed 3 bases and J shed 1 base, with 12 bases lying between them. The CDR3 coding sequence is TGTGCCAGCTCACCCCTCTGGGGTTCGAACACTGAAGCTTTCTTT. This sequence encodes CASSPLWGSNTEAFF.

The table lists this clone with a few counts. J is TRBJ2-5 and V is TRBV2; 8 bases match TRBD2. The trim removed 4 bases at V and 1 base at J, leaving 11 bases unmatched. Germline CDR1 reads SNHLY; CDR2 reads FYNNEI. The CDR3 spans 17 residues. The CDR3 protein is CASSVKGPAGVQETQYF. DNA of the CDR3: TGTGCCAGCAGTGTGAAAGGGCCAGCGGGGGTCCAAGAGACCCAGTACTTC.

A single count supports this clone. A junction end diverges from the germline sequence, so it may reflect a read error. The chain recombines TRBV19 with TRBJ1-1; no reliable D call. CDR3 size: 10 residues. The germline gives CDR1 LNHDA, CDR2 SQIVND (reference sequence). The CDR3 DNA sequence: TGTGCCAGTGGAACCCCTGACGCTTTCTTT. It codes for CASGTPDAFF.

V and J are TRBV3-1 (or the pseudogene TRBV3-2) and TRBJ1-2; TRBD1 is a possible D gene (6 bases). This CDR3 comprises 14 residues. Germline V lookup: CDR1 LGHDT, CDR2 YNNKEL (reference sequence). V was pared by 3 bases and J by 10 bases, with 18 bases between. As DNA, the CDR3 is TGTGCCAGCAGCCACCTGACAGGAGATAGTTACTACACCTTC. Translating it yields CASSHLTGDSYYTF.

The CDR3 spells CASSRDSALEQYF. The DNA of the CDR3 is TGTGCCAGCAGCCGGGACAGCGCCCTCGAGCAGTACTTC. This rearrangement joins TRBV5-4 to TRBJ2-7, with TRBD1 matching over 7 bases. The CDR3 spans 13 residues. The germline gives CDR1 SGHNT, CDR2 YYREEE (reference sequence). Trimming at V came to 4 bases and at J to 6 bases, leaving 7 bases not matched to a gene.

This chain connects TRBV28 to TRBJ1-5, with unresolved D. V was shortened by 4 bases and J by 2 bases, with 9 bases between the two germline ends. This CDR3 has 14 residues. The germline V gene encodes CDR1 MDHEN and CDR2 SYDVKM. CDR3 DNA sequence: TGTGCCAGCAGTTCCGGTTGGGGCAATCAGCCCCAGCATTTT. Protein: CASSSGWGNQPQHF.

V gene TRBV28 combines with J gene TRBJ1-2, with D possibly being TRBD1 (5 bases). This CDR3 spans 11 amino acids. Germline lookup yields CDR1 MDHEN and CDR2 SYDVKM. Trimming stripped 10 bases from V and 8 bases from J, with 14 bases between. The CDR3, as DNA: TGTGCCACCAGGGAATCTAGGGGCTACACCTTC. Amino acids: CATRESRGYTF.

The chain recombines TRBV7-2 with TRBJ2-1; 10 positions match TRBD1. In germline, CDR1 is SGHTA, CDR2 FQGNSA. There are 15 residues in the CDR3. The V segment lost 5 bases and the J segment 6 bases; nucleotides outside the gene matches: 7. CDR3 sequence: CASSQDRGSGNEQFF. In nucleotides, the CDR3 is TGTGCCAGCAGCCAGGACAGGGGGTCTGGCAATGAGCAGTTCTTC.

This chain links TRBV7-9 with TRBJ2-7; D may be TRBD1 (6 bases). This CDR3 has 13 residues. V was shortened by 7 bases and J by 3 bases, with 13 bases between the two germline ends. The germline V gene encodes CDR1 SEHNR and CDR2 FQNEAQ (reference sequence). CDR3 protein: CASNQGSYYEQYF. CDR3 DNA: TGTGCCAGCAACCAGGGGTCCTACTACGAGCAGTACTTC.

The gene calls are TRBV6-1 and TRBJ2-2; tentative D call: TRBD1 (5 bases). The germline gives CDR1 MNHNS, CDR2 SASEGT. The CDR3 totals 16 residues. Trimming took 2 bases from V and 1 from J, leaving 11 bases between them. CDR3 nucleotides: TGTGCCAGCAGTGAACAGGGCCCATGGAACACCGGGGAGCTGTTTTTT. It codes for CASSEQGPWNTGELFF.

CDR3 sequence (DNA): TGTGCCAGCAGCTCGGAGGTGGGGACTGAAGCTTTCTTT. Encoded protein: CASSSEVGTEAFF. V usage is TRBV11-2 and J usage is TRBJ1-1; D not certain. The V end was cut by 4 bases, the J end by 5 bases, with 11 bases between. The CDR3 consists of 13 residues. CDR1 and CDR2 (germline): SGHAT, FQNNGV.

The chain carries TRBV27 and TRBJ1-2, with D tentatively TRBD1 (6 bases). V lost 2 bases, J lost 1 base, and 8 bases lay in between. Germline CDR1 is MNHEY and CDR2 is SMNVEV (reference sequence). The CDR3 contains 14 residues. The CDR3 protein is CASSLQGNNYGYTF. The CDR3 nucleotides read TGTGCCAGCAGTTTACAGGGGAATAACTATGGCTACACCTTC.

The chain couples TRBV30 to TRBJ2-1; D gene uncertain. Germline V lookup: CDR1 GTSNPN, CDR2 SVGIG (reference sequence). V was pared by 5 bases and J by 9 bases, with 14 bases between. CDR3 length equals 12 residues. CDR3 DNA sequence: TGTGCCTGGGATAGCAAGGGCTCTGAGCAGTTCTTC. This encodes CAWDSKGSEQFF. Combining the CDR3 with reference TRBV30 and TRBJ2-1 gives the whole variable domain SQTIHQWPATLVQPVGSPLSLECTVEGTSNPNLYWYRQAAGRGLQLLFYSVGIGQISSEVPQNLSASRPQDRQFILSSKKLLLSDSGFYLCAWDSKGSEQFFGPGTRLTVL.

This clone was recorded a few times. The chain employs TRBV5-1 and TRBJ1-5, with D possibly being TRBD1 (5 bases). The V gene lost 3 bases and the J gene lost 6 bases, with 16 bases spanning the gap. From germline, CDR1 is SGHRS and CDR2 YFSETQ. The length of the CDR3 is 15 residues. The CDR3 here is CASSSGGERGQPQHF. The DNA for the CDR3 is TGCGCCAGCAGCTCCGGAGGGGAAAGAGGTCAGCCCCAGCATTTT.

The CDR3 nucleotides read TGTGCCAGCAGTTACCTACCTAATTCACCCCTCCACTTT. Protein: CASSYLPNSPLHF. The rearrangement joins TRBV6-5 to TRBJ1-6; unclear D gene. V was pared by 2 bases and J by 6 bases, with 5 bases between. CDR1 is MNHEY and CDR2 is SVGAGI in the germline V gene. This CDR3 spans 13 amino acids.

This clone was counted a few times. V usage is TRBV5-6 and J usage is TRBJ1-2, with D tentatively TRBD1 (6 bases). The CDR3 length is 18 residues. Looked up from germline, CDR1 is SGHDT and CDR2 is YYEEEE. V gave up 1 base and J gave up 0 bases, with 19 bases separating them. The CDR3 DNA is TGTGCCAGCAGCTTGAGGTCCGTGGGGGGCAAAGCTAACTATGGCTACACCTTC. Translation: CASSLRSVGGKANYGYTF. The full variable domain, its missing parts supplied by reference TRBV5-6 and TRBJ1-2, is DAGVTQSPTHLIKTRGQQVTLRCSPKSGHDTVSWYQQALGQGPQFIFQYYEEEERQRGNFPDRFSGHQFPNYSSELNVNALLLGDSALYLCASSLRSVGGKANYGYTFGSGTRLTVV.

The chain recombines TRBV2 with TRBJ2-6, with D hard to call. From germline, CDR1 is SNHLY and CDR2 FYNNEI. The CDR3 has 12 residues. V was pared by 10 bases and J by 8 bases, with 12 bases between. The CDR3: CANSRVSNVLTF. The DNA of the CDR3 is TGTGCCAACTCCCGGGTTTCCAACGTCCTGACTTTC.

The gene calls are TRBV12-5 and TRBJ2-1; weak D call: TRBD2 (5 bases). This CDR3 has 18 residues. V lost 0 bases and J lost 0, with 15 bases in between. CDR1 and CDR2 (germline): LGHNT, FRNRAP. This CDR3 reads CASGLVGDGEISYNEQFF. CDR3 coding DNA: TGTGCTAGTGGTTTGGTGGGCGACGGGGAGATCTCCTACAATGAGCAGTTCTTC.

This sequence joins TRBV12-3 or TRBV12-4 and TRBJ1-6; D uncertain. The length of the CDR3 is 12 residues. The V end was cut by 4 bases, the J end by 5 bases, with 3 bases between. Here the CDR3 DNA reads TGTGCCAGCAGTTCCAATAATTCACCCCTCCACTTT. It yields the protein CASSSNNSPLHF.

V gene TRBV5-6 combines with J gene TRBJ1-3; D not certain. This CDR3 spans 15 amino acids. Germline CDR1 reads SGHDT; CDR2 reads YYEEEE. V was shortened by 1 base and J by 1 base, with 9 bases between the two germline ends. This chain's CDR3 is CASSLIESSGNTIYF. CDR3 bases: TGTGCCAGCAGCTTGATAGAGTCTTCTGGAAACACCATATATTTT. The full variable domain, its missing parts supplied by reference TRBV5-6 and TRBJ1-3, is DAGVTQSPTHLIKTRGQQVTLRCSPKSGHDTVSWYQQALGQGPQFIFQYYEEEERQRGNFPDRFSGHQFPNYSSELNVNALLLGDSALYLCASSLIESSGNTIYFGEGSWLTVV.

The chain joins TRBV7-2 to TRBJ2-3; D is ambiguous. Between the trimmed V and J ends, which lost 4 bases and 4 bases, there was a span of 12 bases. The germline V gene has CDR1 SGHTA and CDR2 FQGNSA. The CDR3 totals 14 residues. CDR3 sequence reads: CASSSPALADTQYF. The DNA of the CDR3 is TGTGCCAGCAGCTCCCCCGCCCTAGCAGATACGCAGTATTTT.